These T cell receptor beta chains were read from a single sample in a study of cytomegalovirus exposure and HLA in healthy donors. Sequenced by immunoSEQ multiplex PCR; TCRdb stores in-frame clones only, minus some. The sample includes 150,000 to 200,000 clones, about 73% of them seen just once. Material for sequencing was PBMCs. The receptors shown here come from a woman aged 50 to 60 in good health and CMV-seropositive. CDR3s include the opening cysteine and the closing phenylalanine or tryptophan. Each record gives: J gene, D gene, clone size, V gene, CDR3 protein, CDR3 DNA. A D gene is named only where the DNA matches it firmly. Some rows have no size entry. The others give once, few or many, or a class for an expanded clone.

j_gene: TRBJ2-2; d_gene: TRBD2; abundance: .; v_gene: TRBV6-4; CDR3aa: CARSGLAGGRGTGELFF; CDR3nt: TGTGCCCGCTCGGGACTAGCGGGGGGGCGTGGCACCGGGGAGCTGTTTTTT
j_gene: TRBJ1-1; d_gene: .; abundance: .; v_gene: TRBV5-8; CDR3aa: CASSFDRNTEAFF; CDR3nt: TGTGCCAGCAGTTTTGACAGGAACACTGAAGCTTTCTTT
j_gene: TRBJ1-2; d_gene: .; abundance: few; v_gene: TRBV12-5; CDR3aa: CASGPGGGRAWGYTF; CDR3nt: TGTGCTAGTGGCCCGGGAGGGGGGAGGGCTTGGGGCTACACCTTC
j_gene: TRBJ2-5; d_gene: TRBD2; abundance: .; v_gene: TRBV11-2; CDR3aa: CASSLSFRTRLGQETQYF; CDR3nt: TGTGCCAGCAGCTTAAGCTTCCGGACTAGATTGGGGCAAGAGACCCAGTACTTC
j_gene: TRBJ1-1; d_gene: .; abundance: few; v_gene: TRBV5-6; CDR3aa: CASSFSRAEAFF; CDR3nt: TGTGCCAGCAGCTTTTCCCGGGCTGAAGCTTTCTTT
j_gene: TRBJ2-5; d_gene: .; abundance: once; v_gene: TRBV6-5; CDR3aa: CASSYSPPQGETQYF; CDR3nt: TGTGCCAGCAGTTACTCGCCTCCCCAGGGAGAGACCCAGTACTTC
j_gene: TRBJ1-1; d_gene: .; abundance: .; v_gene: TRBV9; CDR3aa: CASSVGWEKNTEAFF; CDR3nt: TGTGCCAGCAGCGTAGGCTGGGAGAAGAACACTGAAGCTTTCTTT
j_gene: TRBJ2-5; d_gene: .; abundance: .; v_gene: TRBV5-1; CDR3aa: CASSLVGSGETQYF; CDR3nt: TGCGCCAGCAGCTTGGTGGGAAGCGGGGAGACCCAGTACTTC
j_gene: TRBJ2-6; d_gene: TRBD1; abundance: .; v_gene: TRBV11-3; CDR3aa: CASSRTGVLGGANVLTF; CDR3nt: TGTGCCAGCAGCAGGACAGGGGTCCTAGGTGGGGCCAACGTCCTGACTTTC
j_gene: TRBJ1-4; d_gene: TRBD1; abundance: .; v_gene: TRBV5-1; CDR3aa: CASSPRDRREKLFF; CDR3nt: TGCGCCAGCAGCCCCCGGGACAGGAGAGAAAAACTGTTTTTT
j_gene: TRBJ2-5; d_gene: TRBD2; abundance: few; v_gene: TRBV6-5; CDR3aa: CASSYSSGEETQYF; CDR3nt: TGTGCCAGCAGTTACTCGAGCGGGGAGGAGACCCAGTACTTC
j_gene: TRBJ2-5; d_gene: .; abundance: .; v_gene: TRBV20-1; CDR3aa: CSAFSKTQYF; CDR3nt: TGCAGTGCGTTTAGTAAGACCCAGTACTTC
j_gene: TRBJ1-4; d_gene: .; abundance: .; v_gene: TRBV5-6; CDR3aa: CASSSAGRGEKLFF; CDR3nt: TGTGCCAGCAGCTCCGCCGGACGCGGGGAAAAACTGTTTTTT
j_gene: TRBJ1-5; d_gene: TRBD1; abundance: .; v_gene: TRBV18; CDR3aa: CASSPPETGWFQPQHF; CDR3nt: TGTGCCAGCTCACCACCTGAGACAGGGTGGTTTCAGCCCCAGCATTTT
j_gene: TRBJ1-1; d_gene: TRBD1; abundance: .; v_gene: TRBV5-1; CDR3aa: CASSLVGQGAVSAEAFF; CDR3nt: TGCGCCAGCAGCTTGGTCGGACAGGGGGCGGTGAGTGCTGAAGCTTTCTTT
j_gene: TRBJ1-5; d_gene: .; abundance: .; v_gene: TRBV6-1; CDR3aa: CASSEAGGAGSQPQHF; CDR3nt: TGTGCCAGCAGTGAAGCGGGAGGGGCAGGCAGTCAGCCCCAGCATTTT
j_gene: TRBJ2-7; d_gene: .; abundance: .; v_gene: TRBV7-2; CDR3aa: CASGLFSYEQYF; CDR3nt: TGTGCCAGTGGACTGTTCTCCTACGAGCAGTACTTC
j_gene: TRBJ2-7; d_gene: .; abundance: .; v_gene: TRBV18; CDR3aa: CASSPTVYEQYF; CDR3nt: TGTGCCAGCTCGCCCACAGTTTACGAGCAGTACTTC
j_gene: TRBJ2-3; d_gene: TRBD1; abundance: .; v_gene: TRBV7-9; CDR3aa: CASSRGTGVGTDTQYF; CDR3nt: TGTGCCAGCAGCCGCGGGACAGGGGTGGGCACAGATACGCAGTATTTT
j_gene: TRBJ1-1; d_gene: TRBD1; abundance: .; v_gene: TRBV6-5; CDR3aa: CASSYSPGGEDEAFF; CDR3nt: TGTGCCAGCAGTTACTCGCCAGGGGGCGAGGATGAAGCTTTCTTT
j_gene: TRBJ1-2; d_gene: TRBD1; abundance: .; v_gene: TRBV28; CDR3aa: CATRTGDLRYTF; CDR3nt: TGTGCCACCCGGACAGGGGACTTACGCTACACCTTC
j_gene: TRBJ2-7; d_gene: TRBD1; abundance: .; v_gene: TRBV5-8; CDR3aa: CASSLDRSVSYEQYF; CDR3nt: TGTGCCAGCAGCCTGGACAGGTCAGTGTCCTACGAGCAGTACTTC
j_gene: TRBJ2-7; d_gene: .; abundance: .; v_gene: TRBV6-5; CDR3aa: CASSYTSSYEQYF; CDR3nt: TGTGCCAGCAGTTACACAAGCTCCTACGAGCAGTACTTC
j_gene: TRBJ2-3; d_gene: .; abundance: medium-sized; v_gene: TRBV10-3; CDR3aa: CAISEEVAADTQYF; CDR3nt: TGTGCCATCAGTGAGGAGGTAGCGGCAGATACGCAGTATTTT
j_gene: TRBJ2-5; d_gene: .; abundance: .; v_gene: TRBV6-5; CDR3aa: CASYGPGGAQETQYF; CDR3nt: TGTGCCAGCTATGGCCCCGGCGGGGCCCAAGAGACCCAGTACTTC
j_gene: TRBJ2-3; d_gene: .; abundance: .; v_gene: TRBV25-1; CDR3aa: CASSDPLPYLADTQYF; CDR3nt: TGTGCCAGCAGTGACCCCTTACCCTACCTCGCAGATACGCAGTATTTT
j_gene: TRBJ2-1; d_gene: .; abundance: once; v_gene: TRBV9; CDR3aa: CASSVSGGGFTEQFF; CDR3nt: TGTGCCAGCAGCGTATCCGGCGGGGGCTTCACTGAGCAGTTCTTC
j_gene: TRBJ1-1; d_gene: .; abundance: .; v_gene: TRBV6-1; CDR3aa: CASSESGRDEAFF; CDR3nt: TGTGCCAGCAGTGAGTCGGGCAGGGATGAAGCTTTCTTT
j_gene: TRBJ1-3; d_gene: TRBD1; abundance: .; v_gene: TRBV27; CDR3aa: CASSSGTGLGNTIYF; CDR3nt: TGTGCCAGCAGTTCCGGGACAGGCCTTGGAAACACCATATATTTT
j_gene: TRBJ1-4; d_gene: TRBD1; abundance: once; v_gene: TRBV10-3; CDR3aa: CAISPGTVNEKLFF; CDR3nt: TGTGCCATCAGCCCCGGGACAGTCAATGAAAAACTGTTTTTT
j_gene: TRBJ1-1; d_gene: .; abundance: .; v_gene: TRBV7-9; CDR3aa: CASSSKGVLNTEAFF; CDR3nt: TGTGCCAGCAGCTCCAAAGGGGTGCTGAACACTGAAGCTTTCTTT
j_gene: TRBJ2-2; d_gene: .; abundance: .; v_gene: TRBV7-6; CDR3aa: CASSAQGNTGELFF; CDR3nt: TGTGCCAGCAGCGCACAGGGGAACACCGGGGAGCTGTTTTTT
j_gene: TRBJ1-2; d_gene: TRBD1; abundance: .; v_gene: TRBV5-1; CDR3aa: CASSYGQGGGYTF; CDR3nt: TGCGCCAGCAGCTATGGACAGGGGGGTGGCTACACCTTC
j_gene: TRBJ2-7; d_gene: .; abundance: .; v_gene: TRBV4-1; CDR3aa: CASSVGGLRGPGEQYF; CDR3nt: TGCGCCAGCAGCGTCGGGGGGTTGCGGGGGCCAGGGGAGCAGTACTTC
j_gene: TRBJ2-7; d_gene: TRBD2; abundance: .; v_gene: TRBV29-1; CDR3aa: CSVGGTPYEQYF; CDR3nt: TGCAGCGTGGGGGGGACCCCCTACGAGCAGTACTTC
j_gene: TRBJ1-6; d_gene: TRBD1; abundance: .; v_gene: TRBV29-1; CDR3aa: CSVRTGGSPLHF; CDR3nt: TGCAGCGTTCGGACAGGGGGTTCACCCCTCCACTTT
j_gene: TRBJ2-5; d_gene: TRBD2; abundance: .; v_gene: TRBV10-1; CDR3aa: CASSGGLEVETQYF; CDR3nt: TGCGCCAGCAGCGGGGGACTAGAGGTCGAGACCCAGTACTTC
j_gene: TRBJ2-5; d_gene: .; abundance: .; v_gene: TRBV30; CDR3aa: CAWSASGLGGTQYF; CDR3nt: TGTGCCTGGAGTGCTTCAGGACTCGGCGGGACCCAGTACTTC
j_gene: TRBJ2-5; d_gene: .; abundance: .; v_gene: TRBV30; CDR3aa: CAWSGLAETQYF; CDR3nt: TGTGCCTGGAGTGGGTTAGCAGAGACCCAGTACTTC
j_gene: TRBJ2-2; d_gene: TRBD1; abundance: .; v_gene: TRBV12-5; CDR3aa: CASGLVQGAPALLSNTGELFF; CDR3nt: TGTGCTAGTGGTTTGGTCCAGGGGGCCCCCGCACTTTTGTCGAACACCGGGGAGCTGTTTTTT
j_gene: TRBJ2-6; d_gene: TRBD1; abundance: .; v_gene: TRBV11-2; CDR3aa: CASSFRGTGANVLTF; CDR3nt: TGTGCCAGCAGCTTCAGGGGGACTGGGGCCAACGTCCTGACTTTC
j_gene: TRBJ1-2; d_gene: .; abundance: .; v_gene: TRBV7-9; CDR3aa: CASSFGGYYGYTF; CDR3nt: TGTGCCAGCAGCTTCGGGGGTTACTATGGCTACACCTTC
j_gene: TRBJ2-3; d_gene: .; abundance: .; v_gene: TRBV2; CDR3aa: CASSEYAGRQYF; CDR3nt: TGTGCCAGCAGTGAATACGCGGGGAGGCAGTATTTT
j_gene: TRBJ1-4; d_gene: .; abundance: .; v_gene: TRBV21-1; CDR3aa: CATLPLDQGREKLFF; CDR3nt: TGTGCCACCCTCCCTCTCGACCAGGGCAGGGAAAAACTGTTTTTT
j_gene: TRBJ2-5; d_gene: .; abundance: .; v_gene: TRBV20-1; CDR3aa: CSARQVETQYF; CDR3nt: TGCAGTGCTAGACAGGTGGAGACCCAGTACTTC